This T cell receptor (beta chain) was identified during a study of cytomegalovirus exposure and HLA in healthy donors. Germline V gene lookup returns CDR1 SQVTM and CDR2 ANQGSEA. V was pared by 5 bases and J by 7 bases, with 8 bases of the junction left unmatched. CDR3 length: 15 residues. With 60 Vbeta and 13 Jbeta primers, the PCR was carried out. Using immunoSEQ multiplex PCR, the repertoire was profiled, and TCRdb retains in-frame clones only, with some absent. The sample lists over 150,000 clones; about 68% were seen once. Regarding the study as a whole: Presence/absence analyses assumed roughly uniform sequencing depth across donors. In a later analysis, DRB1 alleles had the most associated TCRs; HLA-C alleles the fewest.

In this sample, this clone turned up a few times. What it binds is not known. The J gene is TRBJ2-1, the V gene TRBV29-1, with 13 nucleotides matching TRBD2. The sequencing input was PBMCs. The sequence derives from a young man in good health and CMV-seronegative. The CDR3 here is CSVRGTSGEENEQFF. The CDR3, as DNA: TGCAGCGTTCGAGGGACTAGCGGGGAGGAAAATGAGCAGTTCTTC.